This passage covers 2 T cell receptor beta chains from one sample sequenced in a study of siplizumab effects on memory and regulatory T cells. For these receptors, no antigen is known. Cells of the mixed lymphocyte reaction were cocultured at 37 degrees C for about six days. The method was immunoSEQ multiplex PCR; TCRdb's version includes in-frame clones alone and lacks a portion of them. This table holds about 13,000 clones, about 40% found once. What was sequenced was CFSE-low (dividing) CD8+ T cells sorted from an allogeneic mixed lymphocyte reaction. The origin of the receptors is a human donor in good health; the cells came from an allogeneic mixed lymphocyte reaction.

This sequence joins TRBV27 and TRBJ2-7; D is undetermined. Trimming took 3 bases from V and 0 from J, leaving 9 bases between them. Germline V gene sequence: CDR1 MNHEY, CDR2 SMNVEV (reference sequence). The CDR3 covers 14 residues. The DNA for the CDR3 is TGTGCCAGCAGTTTGGCTAGTACCTCCTACGAGCAGTACTTC. It translates to CASSLASTSYEQYF.

V gene TRBV4-3 combines with J gene TRBJ2-6; D may match TRBD1 or TRBD2 (5 bases each). The CDR3 sequence is 15 residues long. V lost 5 bases and J 0 bases, leaving 8 bases between the germline ends. The germline V gene encodes CDR1 LGHNA and CDR2 YSLEER. CDR3 loop: CASSSGTSGANVLTF. The DNA of the CDR3 is TGCGCCAGCAGCTCCGGGACCTCTGGGGCCAACGTCCTGACTTTC.